Listed below are T cell receptor beta chains from one sample, sequenced in a study of PD-1 blockade in classical Hodgkin lymphoma. Clones were read by immunoSEQ multiplex PCR, and TCRdb kept only the in-frame ones, dropping some. In the table there are some 41,000 clones, 70% to 90% of which are singletons. The specimen was peripheral blood mononuclear cells (PBMCs), collected before the second cycle of nivolumab. Source of these receptors: a human donor with classical Hodgkin lymphoma. The CDR3 runs from the conserved cysteine through the conserved F or W. The order of the fields is clone size, V gene, D gene, J gene, CDR3 DNA, CDR3 protein. The D gene is left open where the match is weak. The listing skips clone size in some rows; elsewhere it reads once, few, many or a size class.

abundance: few; v_gene: TRBV28; d_gene: TRBD2; j_gene: TRBJ2-2; CDR3nt: TGTGCCAGCAGTTCCCTAACTAGCGGACCCGACACCGGGGAGCTGTTTTTT; CDR3aa: CASSSLTSGPDTGELFF
abundance: NA; v_gene: TRBV29-1; d_gene: NA; j_gene: TRBJ2-5; CDR3nt: TGCAGCGTTGTAGGGACATCTCAAGAGACCCAGTACTTC; CDR3aa: CSVVGTSQETQYF
abundance: few; v_gene: TRBV2; d_gene: TRBD1; j_gene: TRBJ2-2; CDR3nt: TGTGCCAGCAGTACGGACAGGGGCACCGGGGAGCTGTTTTTT; CDR3aa: CASSTDRGTGELFF
abundance: NA; v_gene: TRBV6-5; d_gene: TRBD2; j_gene: TRBJ2-3; CDR3nt: TGTGCCAGCAGTTCAGTACTAGCGGGAGGCACAGATACGCAGTATTTT; CDR3aa: CASSSVLAGGTDTQYF
abundance: NA; v_gene: TRBV7-6; d_gene: TRBD2; j_gene: TRBJ2-5; CDR3nt: TGTGCCAGCACCAAAGCGGGGGGGGAAGGAGAGACCCAGTACTTC; CDR3aa: CASTKAGGEGETQYF
abundance: NA; v_gene: TRBV7-3; d_gene: NA; j_gene: TRBJ1-6; CDR3nt: TGTGCCAGCAGCTTAAATACGGGGAATTCACCCCTCCACTTT; CDR3aa: CASSLNTGNSPLHF
abundance: NA; v_gene: TRBV2; d_gene: NA; j_gene: TRBJ2-3; CDR3nt: TGTGCCAGCAGTGAATACAGTAGAGTAAAGGATACGCAGTATTTT; CDR3aa: CASSEYSRVKDTQYF
abundance: NA; v_gene: TRBV6-1; d_gene: NA; j_gene: TRBJ2-4; CDR3nt: TGTGCCAGCACCGTAGGGCCCAAAAACATTCAGTACTTC; CDR3aa: CASTVGPKNIQYF
abundance: NA; v_gene: TRBV10-1; d_gene: TRBD1; j_gene: TRBJ1-1; CDR3nt: TGCGCCAGCAGTGGCCAGGGGGGGACTGAAGCTTTCTTT; CDR3aa: CASSGQGGTEAFF
abundance: NA; v_gene: TRBV9; d_gene: NA; j_gene: TRBJ2-3; CDR3nt: TGTGCCAGCAGCCAGAGGGCTGGAGATACGCAGTATTTT; CDR3aa: CASSQRAGDTQYF
abundance: NA; v_gene: TRBV7-9; d_gene: NA; j_gene: TRBJ1-5; CDR3nt: TGTGCCAGCAGCTTAAACAGGGACGATCAGCCCCAGCATTTT; CDR3aa: CASSLNRDDQPQHF
abundance: NA; v_gene: TRBV9; d_gene: NA; j_gene: TRBJ1-3; CDR3nt: TGTGCCAGCAGCGTAGCCCGAGGTGAAGGAGGAAACACCATATATTTT; CDR3aa: CASSVARGEGGNTIYF
abundance: NA; v_gene: TRBV7-2; d_gene: NA; j_gene: TRBJ2-3; CDR3nt: TGTGCCAGCAGCCCAAGCACAGATACGCAGTATTTT; CDR3aa: CASSPSTDTQYF
abundance: NA; v_gene: TRBV10-3; d_gene: NA; j_gene: TRBJ1-5; CDR3nt: TGTGCCATCAGTGTGTGGGGGGAACAGCCCCAGCATTTT; CDR3aa: CAISVWGEQPQHF
abundance: few; v_gene: TRBV28; d_gene: NA; j_gene: TRBJ1-1; CDR3nt: TGTGCCAGCAGTTTTCTGGATGGTGAAGCTTTCTTT; CDR3aa: CASSFLDGEAFF
abundance: NA; v_gene: TRBV9; d_gene: NA; j_gene: TRBJ2-3; CDR3nt: TGTGCCAGCAGCCGGGACACCCAGAGGGGAGATACGCAGTATTTT; CDR3aa: CASSRDTQRGDTQYF
abundance: NA; v_gene: TRBV7-3; d_gene: NA; j_gene: TRBJ2-3; CDR3nt: TGTGCCAGCAGCTTAACTACTACCACAGATACGCAGTATTTT; CDR3aa: CASSLTTTTDTQYF
abundance: NA; v_gene: TRBV7-6; d_gene: TRBD2; j_gene: TRBJ2-1; CDR3nt: TGTGCCAGCAGCTTAAGACTAGCTGAAAATGAGCAGTTCTTC; CDR3aa: CASSLRLAENEQFF
abundance: NA; v_gene: TRBV28; d_gene: NA; j_gene: TRBJ2-7; CDR3nt: TGTGCCAGCAGAGGGAGCGGGCGGAACTACGAGCAGTACTTC; CDR3aa: CASRGSGRNYEQYF
abundance: NA; v_gene: TRBV18; d_gene: NA; j_gene: TRBJ2-7; CDR3nt: TGTGCCAGCTCACCAGTCAGGGGTATTTGGCTGGCTGACGAGCAGTACTTC; CDR3aa: CASSPVRGIWLADEQYF
abundance: NA; v_gene: TRBV18; d_gene: NA; j_gene: TRBJ2-3; CDR3nt: TGTGCCAGCTCACCACCGGATAGCGGCACAGATACGCAGTATTTT; CDR3aa: CASSPPDSGTDTQYF
abundance: NA; v_gene: TRBV2; d_gene: NA; j_gene: TRBJ2-4; CDR3nt: TGTGCCAGCAGTGAGCCGGGGGAGGCCAAAAACATTCAGTACTTC; CDR3aa: CASSEPGEAKNIQYF
abundance: NA; v_gene: TRBV7-9; d_gene: TRBD1; j_gene: TRBJ1-3; CDR3nt: TGTGCCAGCAGCGAAACGGACAGGGGACACACCATATATTTT; CDR3aa: CASSETDRGHTIYF
abundance: NA; v_gene: TRBV6-1; d_gene: TRBD1; j_gene: TRBJ2-7; CDR3nt: TGTGCCAGCACCCCACAGGGGGCGGTTTACGAGCAGTACTTC; CDR3aa: CASTPQGAVYEQYF
abundance: NA; v_gene: TRBV19; d_gene: NA; j_gene: TRBJ1-2; CDR3nt: TGTGCCAGTAGTATTTCCGACGGGAATTATGGCTACACCTTC; CDR3aa: CASSISDGNYGYTF
abundance: NA; v_gene: TRBV5-1; d_gene: TRBD1; j_gene: TRBJ2-7; CDR3nt: TGCGCCAGCAGCTTGGTCCCCCCGGGACAGGTTTACGAGCAGTACTTC; CDR3aa: CASSLVPPGQVYEQYF
abundance: NA; v_gene: TRBV6-4; d_gene: NA; j_gene: TRBJ2-3; CDR3nt: TGTGCCAGCAGTGACTCGCAGGGCTCTAGCACAGATACGCAGTATTTT; CDR3aa: CASSDSQGSSTDTQYF
abundance: NA; v_gene: TRBV5-1; d_gene: NA; j_gene: TRBJ1-3; CDR3nt: TGCGCCAGCAGACTCGGGATAGGGAGTGGAAACACCATATATTTT; CDR3aa: CASRLGIGSGNTIYF
abundance: NA; v_gene: TRBV11-2; d_gene: NA; j_gene: TRBJ2-3; CDR3nt: TGTGCCAGCAGCGTCTTTCCTGGGGCTAGCACAGATACGCAGTATTTT; CDR3aa: CASSVFPGASTDTQYF
abundance: NA; v_gene: TRBV11-3; d_gene: NA; j_gene: TRBJ2-1; CDR3nt: TGTGCCAGCAGCTTAGAGGCGGGCCCAGCAGGCAATGAGCAGTTCTTC; CDR3aa: CASSLEAGPAGNEQFF